The T cell receptor beta chain under discussion was sequenced for a study of blood T cell repertoires in COVID-19. Measured with immunoSEQ multiplex PCR; TCRdb has only the in-frame clones, and not every one. Of fewer than 250,000 clones in the sample, about nine tenths are singletons; the top ten hold about 6.3%. CDR1 and CDR2 (germline): LGHDT, YNNKEL (reference sequence). The junction had 9 bases not matched to a gene; V was cut back by 11 bases and J by 5 bases. The CDR3 is 13 amino acids. The receptor was derived from a man in his sixties who had recovered from COVID-19. The sequencing sample was made of peripheral blood. V is TRBV3-1 (or the pseudogene TRBV3-2) and J is TRBJ2-1; 7 nucleotides agree with TRBD1. The CDR3 coding sequence is TGTGCCCCCAGGCTTAGGGGGCACAATGAGCAGTTCTTC. This gives the protein CAPRLRGHNEQFF.